This paragraph covers one TCR beta chain sequence. Its matching antigen is unknown. Trimming left V 6 bases short and J 3 bases short, with 27 bases between. Germline V lookup: CDR1 MDHEN, CDR2 SYDVKM. This CDR3 spans 18 amino acids. The assay was immunoSEQ multiplex PCR, and TCRdb's table has in-frame clones only and misses some. The sample shows about 120,000 clones, more than 95% of them seen only once. The sample originates from a study of cytomegalovirus exposure and HLA in healthy donors. Study in general: In a later analysis, it was reported that the 110 or so validation repertoires had been produced on the same platform as the 550 to 700 repertoires belonging to the first cohort.

Findings of the study overall: Across donors, most TCRs were seen rarely, yet some public ones were widespread. Cytomegalovirus-associated TCR beta chains were listed, numbering 150 to 200.

The sequence was collected from a man between 18 and 29 years old in good health and CMV-seronegative. The genes are TRBV28 and TRBJ2-7; D possibly corresponds to TRBD2 (6 bases). What was sequenced was PBMCs. The CDR3 protein is CASSLAPLIGGSDYEQYF. CDR3 nucleotides: TGTGCCAGCAGCCTAGCCCCCCTAATCGGAGGGAGTGACTACGAGCAGTACTTC.